Listed below are T cell receptor beta chains from one sample, sequenced in a study of Ad26.COV2.S vaccination and SARS-CoV-2 variants. TCRdb keeps only in-frame clones here, not all; method: immunoSEQ multiplex PCR. Among some 640,000 clones listed, around 89% were seen once. The input for sequencing was peripheral blood, taken in a trial of Ad26.COV2.S vaccine versus placebo. The receptors were gathered from a person between 18 and 60 years old who received the Ad26.COV2.S COVID-19 vaccine or a placebo. Both conserved end residues are part of each CDR3. The D gene is left open where the match is weak. Clone size is given for some rows only: seen once, a few or many times, or a class if the clone is expanded.

.	TRBJ1-4	.	TRBV19	CASRGGTKEKLFF	TGTGCCAGTAGAGGAGGGACAAAAGAAAAACTGTTTTTT
.	TRBJ2-1	.	TRBV5-6	CASSLGRANEQFF	TGTGCCAGCAGCTTGGGGAGGGCCAATGAGCAGTTCTTC
TRBD2	TRBJ2-2	once	TRBV9	CASSVLGLTSVSGELFF	TGTGCCAGCAGCGTATTGGGTCTGACTAGCGTCTCCGGGGAGCTGTTTTTT
TRBD1	TRBJ1-6	.	TRBV4-3	CASSRGQDYNSPLHF	TGCGCCAGCAGCCGAGGACAGGACTATAATTCACCCCTCCACTTT
.	TRBJ1-4	once	TRBV5-4	CASTVTGIGKLFF	TGTGCCAGCACCGTAACAGGGATCGGAAAACTGTTTTTT
.	TRBJ1-6	.	TRBV25-1	CASSGSGSLSPLHF	TGTGCCAGCAGTGGAAGCGGGAGTCTTTCACCCCTCCACTTT
.	TRBJ2-5	.	TRBV5-6	CASSLGLIQETQYF	TGTGCCAGCAGCTTGGGACTGATCCAAGAGACCCAGTACTTC
.	TRBJ1-3	.	TRBV16	CASSPDRGNTIYF	TGTGCCAGCAGCCCGGACCGTGGAAACACCATATATTTT
TRBD1	TRBJ2-5	.	TRBV5-1	CASSFTGGQETQYF	TGCGCCAGCAGCTTTACAGGGGGCCAAGAGACCCAGTACTTC
TRBD1	TRBJ2-1	.	TRBV10-2	CASSEARTGGAYNEQFF	TGCGCCAGCAGTGAGGCCCGGACAGGGGGTGCCTACAATGAGCAGTTCTTC
.	TRBJ2-7	.	TRBV19	CASSIRQAYEQYF	TGTGCCAGTAGTATTCGGCAGGCCTACGAGCAGTACTTC
.	TRBJ2-7	.	TRBV20-1	CSASLPVFSYEQYF	TGCAGTGCTAGTCTGCCGGTTTTTTCCTACGAGCAGTACTTC
.	TRBJ2-3	.	TRBV27	CASSLFGGADTQYF	TGTGCCAGCAGCCTATTTGGGGGCGCAGATACGCAGTATTTT
.	TRBJ2-7	once	TRBV7-9	CASSFDLPRGISSYEQYF	TGTGCCAGCAGCTTTGACCTACCCCGCGGGATAAGCTCCTACGAGCAGTACTTC
TRBD1	TRBJ2-2	.	TRBV24-1	CATSDLKGQGANTGELFF	TGTGCCACCAGTGATTTAAAGGGACAGGGGGCCAACACCGGGGAGCTGTTTTTT
TRBD1	TRBJ2-6	.	TRBV19	CASRAGTGLSGANVLTF	TGTGCCAGTAGAGCCGGGACAGGCCTCTCTGGGGCCAACGTCCTGACTTTC
.	TRBJ1-6	.	TRBV9	CASSVDVGHNSPLHF	TGTGCCAGCAGCGTAGATGTGGGGCATAATTCACCCCTCCACTTT
TRBD2	TRBJ2-1	.	TRBV3-1/TRBV3-2	CASSQVSGRHAYNEQFF	TGTGCCAGCAGCCAAGTTAGCGGGAGGCACGCCTACAATGAGCAGTTCTTC
.	TRBJ2-1	few	TRBV5-4	CASSTGLEVYNEQFF	TGTGCCAGCAGCACGGGCCTAGAGGTCTACAATGAGCAGTTCTTC
TRBD1	TRBJ1-1	.	TRBV24-1	CATSDPSDRDGTFF	TGTGCCACCAGTGATCCCTCCGACAGGGACGGGACCTTCTTT
.	TRBJ1-3	.	TRBV4-1	CASSLGTSGNTIYF	TGCGCCAGCAGCCTCGGGACAAGCGGAAACACCATATATTTT
.	TRBJ1-4	.	TRBV24-1	CATSDSGATNEKLFF	TGTGCCACCAGTGACTCGGGTGCAACTAATGAAAAACTGTTTTTT
TRBD2	TRBJ2-2	.	TRBV7-2	CASSLPALAGGTGELFF	TGTGCCAGCAGCTTGCCCGCCCTAGCGGGGGGGACCGGGGAGCTGTTTTTT
.	TRBJ1-5	.	TRBV30	CAWSVVSPDGPQHF	TGTGCCTGGAGTGTAGTGTCGCCCGACGGGCCCCAGCATTTT
.	TRBJ1-1	.	TRBV2	CASTGQGIQNTEAFF	TGTGCCAGCACTGGGCAAGGCATACAGAACACTGAAGCTTTCTTT
.	TRBJ1-1	.	TRBV30	CAWTEPDRQMNTEAFF	TGTGCCTGGACGGAACCGGACAGACAAATGAACACTGAAGCTTTCTTT
.	TRBJ2-1	few	TRBV2	CASSEGRQGLGNEQFF	TGTGCCAGCAGTGAAGGACGACAGGGACTTGGGAATGAGCAGTTCTTC
TRBD2	TRBJ2-3	.	TRBV27	CASSLGWGGSTDTQYF	TGTGCCAGCAGTTTGGGCTGGGGGGGATCCACAGATACGCAGTATTTT
.	TRBJ2-7	.	TRBV5-1	CASSLGLTIPTAQYF	TGCGCCAGCAGCTTGGGCTTGACCATCCCGACAGCGCAGTACTTC
TRBD1	TRBJ1-2	.	TRBV24-1	CATSDAPGGRGYTF	TGTGCCACCAGTGATGCTCCAGGGGGTAGGGGCTACACCTTC
TRBD1	TRBJ1-2	.	TRBV7-2	CASSLSGTGNGYTF	TGTGCCAGCAGCCTTAGCGGGACAGGGAATGGCTACACCTTC
TRBD2	TRBJ2-1	.	TRBV6-4	CASSDPTSGKGGEQFF	TGTGCCAGCAGTGACCCGACTAGCGGGAAGGGCGGGGAGCAGTTCTTC
.	TRBJ2-7	.	TRBV29-1	CSVEGRGEQYF	TGCAGCGTTGAAGGGAGGGGCGAGCAGTACTTC
TRBD2	TRBJ2-7	.	TRBV4-2	CASSLVGVLAGESSYEQYF	TGTGCCAGCAGCCTGGTCGGGGTCCTAGCGGGGGAAAGCTCCTACGAGCAGTACTTC
TRBD2	TRBJ2-3	.	TRBV19	CASSLLAGGEDTQYF	TGTGCCAGTAGTCTCCTAGCGGGAGGGGAAGATACGCAGTATTTT
.	TRBJ1-5	.	TRBV12-3/TRBV12-4	CASSLTTNQPQHF	TGTGCCAGCAGTTTAACCACCAATCAGCCCCAGCATTTT
.	TRBJ1-2	.	TRBV27	CASRDWTYGYTF	TGTGCCAGCCGGGACTGGACCTATGGCTACACCTTC
.	TRBJ1-6	.	TRBV30	CAWVRDPNSPLHF	TGTGCCTGGGTTCGAGACCCCAATTCACCCCTCCACTTT
.	TRBJ2-1	.	TRBV5-4	CASSPGQNSYNEQFF	TGTGCCAGCAGCCCGGGACAAAACTCCTACAATGAGCAGTTCTTC
.	TRBJ1-5	.	TRBV21-1	CASSNGAHPKNSNQPQHF	TGTGCCAGCAGCAACGGCGCACACCCGAAGAATAGCAATCAGCCCCAGCATTTT
TRBD2	TRBJ2-1	.	TRBV10-3	CAISGREGRNEQFF	TGTGCCATCAGTGGCCGGGAGGGCCGAAATGAGCAGTTCTTC
TRBD1	TRBJ2-3	.	TRBV11-2	CASSLNRGADTQYF	TGTGCCAGCAGCTTAAACAGGGGGGCCGATACGCAGTATTTT
.	TRBJ2-7	.	TRBV6-2/TRBV6-3	CASSLKGGSYEQYF	TGTGCCAGCAGTCTGAAGGGCGGAAGCTACGAGCAGTACTTC
.	TRBJ1-2	.	TRBV10-3	CAISESMGGYGYTF	TGTGCCATCAGTGAGTCGATGGGAGGGTATGGCTACACCTTC
.	TRBJ2-7	.	TRBV18	CASSPTQQAYEQYF	TGTGCCAGCTCACCAACACAGCAGGCCTACGAGCAGTACTTC
.	TRBJ2-5	.	TRBV7-2	CASSLLGTRGETQYF	TGTGCCAGCAGCTTATTGGGGACTCGTGGGGAGACCCAGTACTTC
.	TRBJ2-3	.	TRBV30	CAWKWGRGTDTQYF	TGTGCCTGGAAATGGGGGAGAGGCACAGATACGCAGTATTTT
.	TRBJ2-2	few	TRBV7-3	CASSFPSGELFF	TGTGCCAGCAGTTTCCCGAGCGGGGAGCTGTTTTTT
.	TRBJ1-6	.	TRBV2	CASSGRKANSPLHF	TGTGCCAGCAGTGGCAGGAAGGCCAATTCACCCCTCCACTTT
.	TRBJ2-5	.	TRBV5-4	CASSSKDRTIQETQYF	TGTGCCAGCAGCTCTAAGGACAGGACTATTCAAGAGACCCAGTACTTC
.	TRBJ1-1	once	TRBV6-2/TRBV6-3	CASSYEWEQAFF	TGTGCCAGCAGTTACGAGTGGGAACAGGCTTTCTTT
TRBD1	TRBJ1-4	.	TRBV4-3	CASSQDQGQVWIEKLFF	TGCGCCAGCAGCCAAGATCAGGGACAGGTTTGGATTGAAAAACTGTTTTTT
TRBD2	TRBJ2-3	.	TRBV24-1	CATSDSGGLRDTQYF	TGTGCCACCAGTGATTCGGGGGGGCTCAGAGATACGCAGTATTTT
.	TRBJ2-1	.	TRBV7-9	CASSSDGPSKFF	TGTGCCAGCAGCTCGGACGGTCCTTCGAAATTCTTC
.	TRBJ1-3	.	TRBV19	CASSASQAGNTIYF	TGTGCCAGTAGTGCATCTCAGGCCGGAAACACCATATATTTT
TRBD1	TRBJ1-1	.	TRBV9	CASSAGTVNTEAFF	TGTGCCAGCAGCGCAGGGACAGTGAACACTGAAGCTTTCTTT
TRBD1	TRBJ2-7	.	TRBV18	CASSPNYGQGLRQYF	TGTGCCAGCTCACCCAACTACGGACAGGGCCTGCGGCAGTACTTC
.	TRBJ2-4	.	TRBV6-2/TRBV6-3	CASSYGGSVGENIQYF	TGTGCCAGCAGTTACGGCGGTTCGGTCGGGGAAAACATTCAGTACTTC